The source of this T cell receptor beta chain is a study of cytomegalovirus exposure and HLA in healthy donors. Concerning this clone itself: Its antigen is currently unknown.

The study ran its PCR with 60 Vbeta and 13 Jbeta primers. Data came from immunoSEQ multiplex PCR; TCRdb stores just in-frame clones and leaves some out. The repertoire holds about 220,000 clones, with roughly 79% as singletons. Study-level results: When presence/absence was analysed, sequencing depth was taken to be roughly uniform across donors. One later analysis reportedly identified an Asian-associated ancestry cluster that showed fewer N-insertions than the approximately 710-donor mean.

This CDR3 spans 13 amino acids. V gave up 7 bases and J gave up 7 bases; unmatched junction bases: 6. Germline V lookup: CDR1 MNHNY, CDR2 SVGAGI (reference sequence). The sample comprised PBMCs. V is TRBV6-6 and J is TRBJ1-3; 8 bases map to TRBD1. The clonotype comes from a male donor in good health and CMV-seronegative. As DNA, the CDR3 is TGTGCCAGCACTACCGACAGGGGTAACACCATATATTTT. It encodes CASTTDRGNTIYF.